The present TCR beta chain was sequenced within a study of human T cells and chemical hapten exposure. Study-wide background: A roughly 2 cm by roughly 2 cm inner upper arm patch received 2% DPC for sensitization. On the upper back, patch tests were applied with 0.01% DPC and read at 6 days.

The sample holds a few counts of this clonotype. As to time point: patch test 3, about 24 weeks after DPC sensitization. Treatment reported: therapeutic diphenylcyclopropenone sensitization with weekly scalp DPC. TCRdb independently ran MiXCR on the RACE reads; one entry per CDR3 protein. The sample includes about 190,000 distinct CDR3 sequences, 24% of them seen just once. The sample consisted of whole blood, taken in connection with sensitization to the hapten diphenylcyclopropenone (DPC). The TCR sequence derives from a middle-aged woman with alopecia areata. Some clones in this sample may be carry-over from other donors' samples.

DNA of the CDR3: TGTGCCAGCAGGTCCGGACAGGGGAACACCGGGGAGCTGTTTTTT. This gives the protein CASRSGQGNTGELFF. The rearrangement links TRBV6-2 or TRBV6-3 to TRBJ2-2; 8 bases are shared with TRBD1. Germline-derived CDR1 and CDR2 are MNHEY and SVGEGT. The trim removed 6 bases at V and 1 base at J, leaving 4 bases unmatched. The CDR3 runs 15 residues.